The 23 T cell receptor beta chains below all came from one sample that was sequenced in a study of immune heterogeneity within non-small cell lung tumors. It was a multiplex PCR that amplified TCR beta CDR3, with 32 V and 13 J primers. TCRdb re-derived calls from the multiplex PCR reads in MiXCR, one entry per CDR3 protein. This table holds under 35,000 distinct CDR3 sequences, less than 35% found once. For each sample, template was 600 ng of bulk tumor genomic DNA. Every primary tumor yielded several biopsies, spaced far apart, that were taken during surgery. Patients had untreated, newly diagnosed non-small cell lung cancer and underwent curative surgery. Input material: lung tumor tissue. All receptors come from a man aged 35-49 years with non-small cell lung cancer.

The rearrangement joins TRBV20-1 to TRBJ2-1; D may match TRBD1 or TRBD2 (6 bases each). This CDR3 has 15 amino acids. With 3 bases removed from V and 1 base from J, the gap between germline ends came to 13 bases. CDR1 is DFQATT and CDR2 is SNEGSKA in the germline V gene (reference sequence). Here the CDR3 DNA reads TGCAGTGCTAGCCACCGGGGGCGTTCCTACAATGAGCAGTTCTTC. This codes for CSASHRGRSYNEQFF.

At least ten counts were recorded for this clonotype. This chain joins TRBV6-6 and TRBJ2-7; D is ambiguous. The ends were cut back, 0 bases at V and 0 bases at J, with 9 bases in the middle. This CDR3 has 15 amino acids. Germline assignment: CDR1 MNHNY and CDR2 SVGAGI (reference sequence). CDR3 sequence reads: CASSYSTSSSYEQYF. The CDR3 DNA follows: TGTGCCAGCAGTTACTCGACGTCGAGCTCCTACGAGCAGTACTTC.

With regard to this clonotype: This could be a read error, since a much larger clone is one nucleotide away. The V gene is TRBV12-3 or TRBV12-4, the J gene TRBJ1-1; 7 bases line up with TRBD1. J lost 0 bases, V lost 4 bases, and 14 bases had no gene match. This CDR3 is 18 amino acids long. DNA of the CDR3: TGTGCCAGCAGTTCACCCCCGACAGGGACGGGGCTGAACACTGAAGCTTTCTTT. The encoded protein is CASSSPPTGTGLNTEAFF.

Only a few counts were recorded for this clonotype. This rearrangement joins TRBV4-2 to TRBJ2-1; D remains unclear. Trimming took off 1 base at V and 4 bases at J, with 14 bases between the two ends. Germline V CDR1 and CDR2: LGHNA, YNFKEQ. The CDR3 covers 16 residues. The CDR3: CASSQGDTALYNEQFF. In DNA form, the CDR3 reads TGTGCCAGCAGCCAAGGGGATACCGCCCTATACAATGAGCAGTTCTTC.

In the case of this clonotype: A much bigger clone sits one base away, suggesting this may be a read error. The rearrangement links TRBV2 to TRBJ1-2, with D hard to call. CDR3 size: 18 residues. Germline CDR1 and CDR2: SNHLY and FYNNEI. The germline V and J ends were trimmed by 6 bases and 0 bases, with 23 bases remaining between them. Written as DNA, the CDR3 is TGTGCCAGCAGGGAAAGAACCGTGACAACTGTAGCTAACTATGGCTACACCTTC. Translation gives CASRERTVTTVANYGYTF. The whole variable domain, filled in from reference TRBV2 and TRBJ1-2, reads EPEVTQTPSHQVTQMGQEVILRCVPISNHLYFYWYRQILGQKVEFLVSFYNNEISEKSEIFDDQFSVERPDGSNFTLKIRSTKLEDSAMYFCASRERTVTTVANYGYTFGSGTRLTVV.

Remarks on this clonotype: A much larger clone is a single base away; this may be a read error. The genes are TRBV6-2 or TRBV6-3 and TRBJ2-1, with 8 nucleotides matching TRBD2. The CDR3 covers 15 residues. The V gene's germline CDR1 is MNHEY and CDR2 SVGEGT. The CDR3 is CASSLLPGGYNERFF. In DNA, the CDR3 is TGTGCCAGCAGCCTACTACCGGGAGGGTACAATGAGCGGTTCTTC.

This clonotype was found many times. V is TRBV12-5 and J is TRBJ2-7, with D unclear. This CDR3 region has 14 residues. Trimming removed 1 base from V and 4 bases from J, with 11 bases in between. Looked up from germline, CDR1 is LGHNT and CDR2 is FRNRAP. The CDR3 loop is CASGLGTNSYEQYF. Here the CDR3 DNA reads TGTGCTAGTGGTTTGGGCACAAATTCATACGAGCAGTACTTC.

Many counts were recorded for this clonotype. The chain uses TRBV7-2 and TRBJ2-3; D uncertain. This CDR3 region has 13 residues. Trimming pared 7 bases from V and 6 bases from J, leaving 14 bases between. The germline V gene encodes CDR1 SGHTA and CDR2 FQGNSA. Written as DNA, the CDR3 is TGTGCCAGCACCCAACGACGAGGCGATACGCAGTATTTT. This encodes CASTQRRGDTQYF.

In its sample, this clonotype was seen many times. V gene TRBV14 combines with J gene TRBJ2-7; D gene ambiguous. Trimming removed 2 bases from V and 2 bases from J, with 7 bases in between. The CDR3 runs to 13 residues. CDR1 SGHDN and CDR2 FVKESK come from the germline V gene. The CDR3 DNA sequence: TGTGCCAGCAGCCAATGGGCAGCCTACGAGCAGTACTTC. This sequence encodes CASSQWAAYEQYF.

This clonotype has ten or more counts. V and J are TRBV3-1 and TRBJ2-7; the D is unclear. Trimming shortened V by 1 base and J by 2 bases, and 9 bases separated the two germline ends. The length of the CDR3 is 14 residues. Per germline, CDR1 LGHDT and CDR2 YNNKEL (reference sequence). This chain's CDR3 is CASSQVSGTYEQYF. Here the CDR3 DNA reads TGTGCCAGCAGCCAAGTTTCGGGTACCTACGAGCAGTACTTC.

This clonotype appeared a few times. V gene TRBV9 combines with J gene TRBJ2-7; TRBD1 might be the D (6 bases). CDR1 SGDLS and CDR2 YYNGEE come from the germline V gene. This CDR3 is built from 13 residues. Trimming took 3 bases from V and 6 from J, leaving 13 bases between them. This CDR3 reads CASSDQRGFEQYF. In nucleotides, the CDR3 is TGTGCCAGCAGCGACCAAAGGGGGTTCGAGCAGTACTTC. The full variable domain, in which reference TRBV9 and TRBJ2-7 provide the parts outside the CDR3, is DSGVTQTPKHLITATGQRVTLRCSPRSGDLSVYWYQQSLDQGLQFLIQYYNGEERAKGNILERFSAQQFPDLHSELNLSSLELGDSALYFCASSDQRGFEQYFGPGTRLTVT.

This clonotype was picked up a small number of times. This chain uses TRBV10-2 with TRBJ1-5, with D unresolved. CDR1 and CDR2 (germline): WSHSY, SAAADI. Trimming stripped 3 bases from V and 6 bases from J, with 9 bases between. The CDR3 spans 13 residues. CDR3 residues: CASSEREGQPQHF. The CDR3 nucleotides are TGCGCCAGCAGTGAAAGGGAAGGTCAGCCCCAGCATTTT.

With respect to this clonotype: The junction shows a germline mismatch at one end, possibly a read error. The chain combines TRBV30 with TRBJ2-3; 8 bases fit TRBD1. From germline, CDR1 is GTSNPN and CDR2 SVGIG (reference sequence). CDR3 length equals 15 residues. The CDR3 protein is CAWKLTGGIADKQYF. The CDR3 nucleotides read TGTGCCTGGAAACTCACAGGGGGTATTGCAGATAAGCAGTATTTT.

This clonotype was counted ten times or more. This chain joins TRBV7-2 and TRBJ1-5, with 7 bases that match TRBD1. CDR3 length: 15 amino acids. Per the germline V gene, CDR1 is SGHTA and CDR2 is FQGNSA. Trimming at V came to 5 bases and at J to 6 bases, leaving 10 bases not matched to a gene. CDR3 coding DNA: TGTGCCAGCAGCCTCGGTAAGGGGGCGAGTCAGCCCCAGCATTTT. This gives the protein CASSLGKGASQPQHF.

The chain links TRBV11-3 to TRBJ2-1; D gene ambiguous. The CDR3 totals 14 residues. Trimming left V 4 bases short and J 0 bases short, with 7 bases between. Germline assignment: CDR1 SGHNT and CDR2 YENEEA. The CDR3 loop reads CASSSRDSYNEQFF. CDR3 in DNA: TGTGCCAGCAGCTCAAGGGACTCCTACAATGAGCAGTTCTTC.

This clonotype was counted only a few times. A read error may explain this, as a much larger clone is one base away. The rearrangement joins TRBV12-3 or TRBV12-4 to TRBJ1-5, with TRBD1 as a possible D gene (6 bases). Between the trimmed V and J ends, which lost 9 bases and 4 bases, there was a span of 13 bases. This CDR3 contains 13 residues. The DNA of the CDR3 is TGTGCCAGAAGTCGGACAGATAATCAGCCCCAGCATTTT. Translation gives CARSRTDNQPQHF.

This clonotype has ten or more counts. The chain links TRBV15 to TRBJ2-7; D is unclear. The V gene's germline CDR1 is LNHNV and CDR2 YYDKDF (reference sequence). The CDR3 runs to 15 residues. V shed 0 bases and J shed 5 bases, with 14 bases lying between them. CDR3 sequence (DNA): TGTGCCACCAGCAGAGATCGGTCTCCCAGACACGAGCAGTACTTC. It is translated as CATSRDRSPRHEQYF.

Points on this clonotype: A much larger clone differs from this one at a single base, so this may be a read error. The chain employs TRBV19 and TRBJ2-2; D is possibly TRBD1 or TRBD2 (5 bases each). The CDR3 spans 16 residues. The V gene's germline CDR1 is LNHDA and CDR2 SQIVND (reference sequence). The DNA for the CDR3 is TGTGCCAGTAGTACCTCGTTAGGGGTTGACACCGGGGAGCTGTCTTTT. This sequence encodes CASSTSLGVDTGELSF.

The rearrangement joins TRBV6-2 or TRBV6-3 to TRBJ2-7; 9 bases are shared with TRBD1. Trimming at V came to 6 bases and at J to 3 bases, leaving 6 bases not matched to a gene. Germline V CDR1 and CDR2: MNHEY, SVGEGT. The CDR3 is 14 amino acids. The CDR3, as DNA: TGTGCCAGCAGCTCCCCGGGACAGGGCTACGAGCAGTACTTC. It encodes CASSSPGQGYEQYF.

A word on this clonotype: This clone may be a read error of a much larger clone one base away. This chain connects TRBV19 to TRBJ1-2; D remains unclear. Germline loops: CDR1 LNHDA, CDR2 SQIVND (reference sequence). There are 13 residues in the CDR3. CDR3 nucleotides: TGTGCCAGTAGTCCCCAGGCTTCGAGAGGCTACTCCTTC. Encoded protein: CASSPQASRGYSF.

This clonotype is medium-sized (0.01 to 0.1%). The gene calls are TRBV19 and TRBJ1-1; a possible D gene is TRBD1 (6 bases). Trimming removed 6 bases at V and 0 bases at J, with 11 bases between. CDR1 and CDR2 (germline): LNHDA, SQIVND (reference sequence). The CDR3 extends over 14 amino acids. This CDR3 is CASRLDSMNTEAFF. The CDR3 DNA sequence: TGTGCCAGTAGACTGGACAGCATGAACACTGAAGCTTTCTTT.

This clonotype was picked up many times. The chain combines TRBV6-2 or TRBV6-3 with TRBJ1-5; no clear D gene. CDR3 length: 12 residues. Trimming took 8 bases from V and 6 from J, leaving 11 bases between them. CDR1 is MNHEY, CDR2 SVGEGT, per germline. Here the CDR3 reads CASGLFSQPQHF. CDR3 DNA: TGTGCCAGCGGTCTATTCAGTCAGCCCCAGCATTTT.

This clonotype was detected a few times. The chain joins TRBV7-3 to TRBJ2-2; tentatively, D is TRBD2 (5 bases). The CDR3 is 14 amino acids. Germline CDR1 is SGHTA and CDR2 is FQGTGA. V dropped 4 bases and J dropped 4 bases, with 10 bases sitting between them. The CDR3 region has the DNA TGTGCCAGCAGCTCCGTAGCGAGCACCGGGGAGCTGTTTTTT. Its protein is CASSSVASTGELFF.